The 10 T cell receptor beta chains below come from one sample, sequenced in a study of T cell responses to AZD1222 COVID-19 vaccine. Assay used: immunoSEQ multiplex PCR; TCRdb lists only in-frame clones, some missing. The table lists about 140,000 clones, over 90% of them singletons, with about 3.8% in the top ten. Sequencing was performed on peripheral blood, taken 28 days after the second AZD1222 dose. All receptors come from an adult who received the AZD1222 COVID-19 vaccine.

The J gene is TRBJ1-2, the V gene TRBV7-2; 8 bases are shared with TRBD1. The CDR3 covers 14 residues. The V gene end was trimmed by 3 bases and the J gene end by 2 bases; junction bases not matched to a gene: 2. Germline V lookup: CDR1 SGHTA, CDR2 FQGNSA. The CDR3 sequence: CASSLGQVNYGYTF. CDR3 nucleotide sequence: TGTGCCAGCAGCTTGGGACAGGTGAACTATGGCTACACCTTC.

This clone turned up a few times. The V gene is TRBV4-1, the J gene TRBJ2-7; D possibly corresponds to TRBD1 (5 bases). The CDR3 runs 16 residues. CDR1 and CDR2 from the germline V gene are MGHRA and YSYEKL. Between the trimmed V and J ends, which lost 0 bases and 4 bases, there was a span of 16 bases. The CDR3 region has the DNA TGCGCCAGCAGCCAAGAATCCAGGGTGGTTGCGTACGAGCAGTACTTC. Translated: CASSQESRVVAYEQYF.

The V call is TRBV7-2, the J call TRBJ2-2, with 8 bases that match TRBD1. Germline V gene sequence: CDR1 SGHTA, CDR2 FQGNSA. The junction had 8 bases not matched to a gene; V was cut back by 4 bases and J by 4 bases. This CDR3 has 16 residues. The CDR3 DNA follows: TGTGCCAGCAGCTCCCTCCCTGACAGGGGCACCGGGGAGCTGTTTTTT. Protein: CASSSLPDRGTGELFF.

The rearrangement links TRBV7-9 to TRBJ1-3; 7 positions agree with TRBD1. V was clipped by 1 base and J by 2 bases; unmatched bases: 5. Germline V CDR1 and CDR2: SEHNR, FQNEAQ (reference sequence). The CDR3 loop spans 16 amino acids. The CDR3 loop reads CASSLGPRGAGNTIYF. In nucleotides, the CDR3 is TGTGCCAGCAGCTTAGGCCCCAGGGGGGCTGGAAACACCATATATTTT.

The V gene is TRBV5-4, the J gene TRBJ1-6; D gene ambiguous. CDR1 SGHNT and CDR2 YYREEE come from the germline V gene (reference sequence). The CDR3 loop spans 18 amino acids. Trimming cost V 3 bases and J 5 bases, with 21 bases left between them. The DNA of the CDR3 is TGTGCCAGCAGCTCGGGCCTTACACCGGGCCCTAATAATTCACCCCTCCACTTT. Translation: CASSSGLTPGPNNSPLHF.

V gene TRBV6-4 combines with J gene TRBJ2-3; 8 bases are a match to TRBD2. Looked up from germline, CDR1 is MRHNA and CDR2 is SNTAGT. V trimming: 6 bases; J trimming: 6 bases; junction bases outside the gene matches: 17. The CDR3 loop spans 17 amino acids. The CDR3 bases are TGTGCCAGCAGCCCCACCGACATGGCGGGAGGCTGGGATACGCAGTATTTT. Protein: CASSPTDMAGGWDTQYF.

This sequence joins TRBV7-3 and TRBJ2-3; maybe TRBD2 (6 bases). V lost 3 bases and J lost 4, with 11 bases in between. This CDR3 contains 14 residues. Per the germline V gene, CDR1 is SGHTA and CDR2 is FQGTGA. CDR3 nucleotide sequence: TGTGCCAGCAGCTTGGAGGGGAATGCAGATACGCAGTATTTT. Residues: CASSLEGNADTQYF.

The rearrangement uses TRBV2 and TRBJ1-1, with TRBD1 matching 11 bases. Germline CDR1 and CDR2: SNHLY and FYNNEI. V was clipped by 9 bases and J by 6 bases; unmatched bases: 9. The CDR3 has 14 residues. The CDR3, as DNA: TGTGCCAGTGGGGACGGACAGGGGGCTCCTGAAGCTTTCTTT. It yields the protein CASGDGQGAPEAFF.

The genes are TRBV28 and TRBJ1-2; 7 nucleotides line up with TRBD1. Germline V gives CDR1 MDHEN, CDR2 SYDVKM. This CDR3 spans 15 amino acids. The J segment lost 6 bases and the V segment lost 6 bases, leaving 13 bases of the junction unmatched. CDR3 loop: CASSLPGQVVNGYTF. Here the CDR3 DNA reads TGTGCCAGCAGCCTCCCCGGACAGGTGGTGAATGGCTACACCTTC.

The chain combines TRBV9 with TRBJ1-2, with 9 bases that match TRBD1. The CDR3 is 15 amino acids. The germline V gene has CDR1 SGDLS and CDR2 YYNGEE. The V gene end was trimmed by 0 bases and the J gene end by 7 bases; junction bases not matched to a gene: 7. CDR3 DNA sequence: TGTGCCAGCAGCGTAGCAGTACAGGGGGCAGGTGGCTACACCTTC. Encoded protein: CASSVAVQGAGGYTF.